Sequencing of this T cell receptor beta chain was carried out in a study of graft-versus-host responses after intestinal transplantation. Study information: Each recipient received a multivisceral, liver-intestinal, or isolated intestinal graft. Every recipient had anti-thymocyte globulin induction and 2 to 4 years of tacrolimus plus steroids. Study outcomes and limitations: The marrow of recipients harbored GvH clones, and ileum or blood showed some of them first.

Germline V gives CDR1 SGHRS, CDR2 YFSETQ. This CDR3 contains 15 residues. Trimming cost V 0 bases and J 0 bases, with 7 bases left between them. Processing of graft tissue released intraepithelial and lamina propria lymphocytes. This clone was seen more than once but under ten times. Antigen specificity is unknown. Clones were sequenced by immunoSEQ multiplex PCR, and TCRdb holds only the in-frame ones, with some missing. The table lists approximately 8,900 clones, approximately 74% of them singletons. This specimen consisted of ileum tissue, obtained about 450 days after transplant. The J gene is TRBJ1-3, the V gene TRBV5-1; no firm D call. The source is a human patient who received an intestinal transplant, so some T cells may come from the graft donor. The chain's CDR3 is CASSLGEDSGNTIYF. The CDR3 bases are TGCGCCAGCAGCTTGGGGGAGGACTCTGGAAACACCATATATTTT.